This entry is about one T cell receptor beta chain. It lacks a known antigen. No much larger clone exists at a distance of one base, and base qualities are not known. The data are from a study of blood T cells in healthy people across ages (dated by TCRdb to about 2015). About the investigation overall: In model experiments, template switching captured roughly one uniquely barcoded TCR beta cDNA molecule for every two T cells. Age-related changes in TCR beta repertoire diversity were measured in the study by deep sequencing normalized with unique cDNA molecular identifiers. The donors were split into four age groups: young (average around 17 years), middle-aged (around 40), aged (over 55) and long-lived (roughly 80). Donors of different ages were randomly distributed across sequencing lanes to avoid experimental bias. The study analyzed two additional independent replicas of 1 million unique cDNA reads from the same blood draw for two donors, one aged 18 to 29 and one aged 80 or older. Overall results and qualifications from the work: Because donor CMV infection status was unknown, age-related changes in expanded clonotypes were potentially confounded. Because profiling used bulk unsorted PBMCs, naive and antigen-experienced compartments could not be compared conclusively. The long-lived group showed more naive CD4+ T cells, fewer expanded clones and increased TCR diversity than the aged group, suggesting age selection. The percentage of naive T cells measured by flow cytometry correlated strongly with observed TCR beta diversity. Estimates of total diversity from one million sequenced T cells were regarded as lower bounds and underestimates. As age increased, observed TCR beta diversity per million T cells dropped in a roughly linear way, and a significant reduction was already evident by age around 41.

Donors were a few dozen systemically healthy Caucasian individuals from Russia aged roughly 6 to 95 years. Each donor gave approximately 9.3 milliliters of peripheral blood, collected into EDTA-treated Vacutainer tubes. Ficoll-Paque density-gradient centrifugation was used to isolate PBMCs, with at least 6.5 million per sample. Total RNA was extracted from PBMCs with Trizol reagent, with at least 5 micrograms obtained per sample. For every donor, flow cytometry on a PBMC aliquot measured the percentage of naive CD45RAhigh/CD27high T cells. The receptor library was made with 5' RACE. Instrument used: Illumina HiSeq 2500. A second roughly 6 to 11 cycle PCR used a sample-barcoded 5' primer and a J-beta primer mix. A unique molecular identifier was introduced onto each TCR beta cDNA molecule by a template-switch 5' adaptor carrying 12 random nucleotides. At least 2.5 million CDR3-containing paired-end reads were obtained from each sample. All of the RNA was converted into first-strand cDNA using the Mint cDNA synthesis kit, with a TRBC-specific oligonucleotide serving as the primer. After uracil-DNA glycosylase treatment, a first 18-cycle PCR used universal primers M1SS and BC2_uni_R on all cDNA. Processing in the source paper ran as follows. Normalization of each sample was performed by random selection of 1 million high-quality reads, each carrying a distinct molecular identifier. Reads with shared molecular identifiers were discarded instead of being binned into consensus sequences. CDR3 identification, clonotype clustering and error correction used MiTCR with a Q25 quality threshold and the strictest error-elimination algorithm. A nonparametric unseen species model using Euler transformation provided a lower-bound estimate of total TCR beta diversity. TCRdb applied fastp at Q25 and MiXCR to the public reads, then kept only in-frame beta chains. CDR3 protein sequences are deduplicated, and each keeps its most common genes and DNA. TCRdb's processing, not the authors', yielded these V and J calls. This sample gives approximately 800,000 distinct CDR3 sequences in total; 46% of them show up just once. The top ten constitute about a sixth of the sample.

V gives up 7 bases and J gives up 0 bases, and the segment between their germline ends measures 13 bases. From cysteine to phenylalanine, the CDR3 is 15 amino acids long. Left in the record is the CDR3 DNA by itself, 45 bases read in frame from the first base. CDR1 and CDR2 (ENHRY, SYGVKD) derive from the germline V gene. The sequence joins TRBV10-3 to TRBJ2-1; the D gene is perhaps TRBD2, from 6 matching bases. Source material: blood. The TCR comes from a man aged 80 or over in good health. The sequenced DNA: TGTGCCATCAATAGCGGAGGGGCCTCCTACAATGAGCAGTTCTTC. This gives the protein CAINSGGASYNEQFF.